The 27 T cell receptor beta chains reported below all come from one sample, sequenced in a study of blood T cells in healthy people across ages. It was with a sample-barcoded 5' primer and a J-beta primer mix that a second PCR of roughly 7 to 12 cycles was run. MiXCR, applied by TCRdb to the 5' RACE reads, yields one record per CDR3 protein. The table lists 1,500,000 or so distinct CDR3 sequences, less than 45% of them singletons. Specimen: blood. These receptors all come from a woman under 30 in good health.

The table lists this clonotype with many counts. The CDR3 nucleotides read TGCAGTGCTGCCGAGCTAGCGCCCGGTGAGGCAGATACGCAGTATTTT. Its translation is CSAAELAPGEADTQYF. The rearrangement links TRBV20-1 to TRBJ2-3, with D possibly matching TRBD2 (6 bases). CDR1 and CDR2 (germline): DFQATT, SNEGSKA (reference sequence). This CDR3 is 16 amino acids long. V was shortened by 5 bases and J by 4 bases, with 22 bases between the two germline ends.

This rearrangement joins TRBV12-3 or TRBV12-4 to TRBJ2-7; D perhaps matches TRBD1 (5 bases). Deletions cut 5 bases from V and 3 bases from J, with 14 bases between. This CDR3 region has 14 residues. The CDR3 DNA is TGTGCCAGCAGTGCCGACAAGGGGTACTACGAGCAGTACTTC. Translated, it gives CASSADKGYYEQYF.

J is TRBJ2-6 and V is TRBV4-1; 9 nucleotides align to TRBD1. This CDR3 spans 17 amino acids. The germline gives CDR1 MGHRA, CDR2 YSYEKL. J gave up 2 bases and V 0 bases, and 2 bases lay outside the gene matches. The CDR3 DNA reads TGCGCCAGCAGCCAAGAGTGGACAGGGGCTGGGGCCAACGTCCTGACTTTC. Translation: CASSQEWTGAGANVLTF.

This clonotype was observed a handful of times. The chain joins TRBV10-3 to TRBJ1-1; 7 positions agree with TRBD1. The CDR3 spans 14 residues. The germline V gene encodes CDR1 ENHRY and CDR2 SYGVKD. With V trimmed by 4 bases and J by 1 base, 3 bases remained unmatched. This chain's CDR3 is CAISVGQKNTEAFF. The CDR3 bases are TGTGCCATCAGTGTGGGACAGAAGAACACTGAAGCTTTCTTT.

This chain links TRBV7-2 with TRBJ1-1, with 9 positions matching TRBD1. The V segment lost 0 bases and the J segment 3 bases; nucleotides outside the gene matches: 5. In germline, CDR1 is SGHTA, CDR2 FQGNSA. The CDR3 loop spans 16 amino acids. The CDR3 DNA follows: TGTGCCAGCAGCTTAGCCGGGACAGGGAGGCACACTGAAGCTTTCTTT. Translated: CASSLAGTGRHTEAFF.

The rearrangement links TRBV13 to TRBJ2-5; 8 nucleotides match TRBD2. The CDR3 totals 16 residues. J gave up 5 bases and V 1 base, and 9 bases lay outside the gene matches. Germline V gene data show CDR1 as PRHDT and CDR2 as FYEKMQ (reference sequence). CDR3 in amino acids: CASSLDSAGVGETQYF. The CDR3 DNA follows: TGTGCCAGCAGCTTAGACTCAGCGGGAGTTGGGGAGACCCAGTACTTC.

The V gene is TRBV12-3 or TRBV12-4, the J gene TRBJ2-2; D uncertain. The V end lost 3 bases, the J end lost 6 bases, and 14 bases lay between the germline ends. This CDR3 comprises 15 residues. In nucleotides, the CDR3 is TGTGCCAGCAGTTTGGCCGGAACTACGGCCGGGGAGCTGTTTTTT. This encodes CASSLAGTTAGELFF.

The rearrangement links TRBV7-2 to TRBJ2-5; TRBD1 might be the D (6 bases). The germline V and J ends were trimmed by 0 bases and 4 bases, with 9 bases remaining between them. This CDR3 spans 14 amino acids. Germline V gives CDR1 SGHTA, CDR2 FQGNSA. The CDR3, as DNA: TGTGCCAGCAGCTTAGCCGTGGACAGAGAGACCCAGTACTTC. Amino acids: CASSLAVDRETQYF. Filled out from reference TRBV7-2 and TRBJ2-5, the complete variable domain reads GAGVSQSPSNKVTEKGKDVELRCDPISGHTALYWYRQSLGQGLEFLIYFQGNSAPDKSGLPSDRFSAERTGGSVSTLTIQRTQQEDSAVYLCASSLAVDRETQYFGPGTRLLVL.

The chain joins TRBV12-5 to TRBJ2-5; 7 nucleotides align to TRBD1. The CDR3 covers 13 residues. After removal of 8 bases from V and 0 bases from J, the junction contained 3 bases not matched to a gene. The germline CDR1 and CDR2 sequences are LGHNT and FRNRAP. The CDR3 reads CASNDRDQETQYF. The CDR3 coding sequence is TGTGCTAGTAACGACAGGGACCAAGAGACCCAGTACTTC.

This clonotype was counted between two and nine times. The chain recombines TRBV27 with TRBJ2-3, with D uncertain. This CDR3 has 12 residues. CDR1 and CDR2 (germline): MNHEY, SMNVEV (reference sequence). Deletions cut 7 bases from V and 4 bases from J, with 9 bases between. The CDR3 sequence is CASNMPSDTQYF. The CDR3 DNA sequence: TGTGCCAGCAACATGCCTTCAGATACGCAGTATTTT.

Here the CDR3 DNA reads TGCGCCAGCAGACCGGGACTAGCGGGGATCACAGATACGCAGTATTTT. This gives the protein CASRPGLAGITDTQYF. The V and J genes are TRBV4-1 and TRBJ2-3; 13 bases match TRBD2. Germline CDR1 MGHRA, CDR2 YSYEKL. J was trimmed by 2 bases and V by 6 bases; bases with no gene match: 5. The length of the CDR3 is 16 residues.

Here the CDR3 reads CSARPRGGNQPQHF. The CDR3 DNA reads TGCAGTGCTAGACCCAGGGGCGGCAATCAGCCCCAGCATTTT. The chain uses TRBV20-1 and TRBJ1-5, with D possibly being TRBD1 (6 bases). CDR3 size: 14 residues. Deletions cut 2 bases from V and 2 bases from J, with 10 bases between. CDR1 and CDR2 from the germline V gene are DFQATT and SNEGSKA (reference sequence).

This chain uses TRBV2 with TRBJ2-1; unclear D gene. The germline V gene has CDR1 SNHLY and CDR2 FYNNEI. The CDR3 extends over 15 amino acids. V lost 8 bases to trimming and J lost 2 bases, with 16 bases between them. The CDR3 is CASRYPETAYNEQFF. Here the CDR3 DNA reads TGTGCCAGCCGATATCCGGAGACGGCCTACAATGAGCAGTTCTTC. Looking up the rest from reference TRBV2 and TRBJ2-1 gives the full variable domain: EPEVTQTPSHQVTQMGQEVILRCVPISNHLYFYWYRQILGQKVEFLVSFYNNEISEKSEIFDDQFSVERPDGSNFTLKIRSTKLEDSAMYFCASRYPETAYNEQFFGPGTRLTVL.

V gene TRBV6-6 combines with J gene TRBJ2-1; 8 positions match TRBD2. The germline V gene has CDR1 MNHNY and CDR2 SVGAGI (reference sequence). J lost 5 bases, V lost 7 bases, and 10 bases had no gene match. This CDR3 contains 15 residues. CDR3 nucleotide sequence: TGTGCCAGCACTACTACGGGAGGGCCGGACAATGAGCAGTTCTTC. It specifies CASTTTGGPDNEQFF.

V is TRBV9 and J is TRBJ1-6; TRBD1 matches 7 bases. This CDR3 contains 17 residues. Per the germline V gene, CDR1 is SGDLS and CDR2 is YYNGEE. With V trimmed by 3 bases and J by 4 bases, 10 bases remained unmatched. The CDR3 is CASSAAANRGYNSPLHF. The CDR3 DNA sequence: TGTGCCAGCAGCGCCGCCGCGAACAGGGGTTATAATTCACCCCTCCACTTT. Full variable domain (remainder filled in from reference TRBV9 and TRBJ1-6): DSGVTQTPKHLITATGQRVTLRCSPRSGDLSVYWYQQSLDQGLQFLIQYYNGEERAKGNILERFSAQQFPDLHSELNLSSLELGDSALYFCASSAAANRGYNSPLHFGNGTRLTVT.

This rearrangement joins TRBV27 to TRBJ2-2; D remains ambiguous. With 6 bases removed from V and 7 bases from J, the gap between germline ends came to 12 bases. The CDR3 extends over 13 amino acids. CDR1 and CDR2 (germline): MNHEY, SMNVEV (reference sequence). In DNA, the CDR3 is TGTGCCAGCAGCCCTCTAGTGGGCGGGGAGCTGTTTTTT. It yields the protein CASSPLVGGELFF.

This chain connects TRBV10-3 to TRBJ2-3; maybe TRBD1 (7 bases). CDR3 length equals 14 residues. Germline-derived CDR1 and CDR2 are ENHRY and SYGVKD. V lost 8 bases, J lost 0 bases, and 12 bases lay in between. Here the CDR3 DNA reads TGTGCCATCGCAGGGGGGCTAAGCACAGATACGCAGTATTTT. Its protein product is CAIAGGLSTDTQYF.

The chain carries TRBV5-1 and TRBJ2-1, with 8 bases lining up with TRBD1. The V segment lost 3 bases and the J segment 7 bases; nucleotides outside the gene matches: 6. This CDR3 region has 14 residues. Germline V gene data show CDR1 as SGHRS and CDR2 as YFSETQ. CDR3 sequence: CASSSAYRGNEQFF. CDR3 DNA sequence: TGCGCCAGCAGCTCGGCCTACAGGGGGAATGAGCAGTTCTTC.

This sequence joins TRBV6-1 and TRBJ2-7, with D tentatively TRBD1 (5 bases). The J call may be mistaken, given a closer DNA end match to TRBJ2-5. In germline, CDR1 is MNHNS, CDR2 SASEGT. This CDR3 region has 13 residues. The CDR3 sequence: CASIRTNRETQYF. In DNA, the CDR3 is TGTGCCAGCATAAGGACAAACCGGGAGACCCAGTACTTC.

The chain combines TRBV4-2 with TRBJ2-4, with D possibly being TRBD2 (5 bases). The CDR3 has 17 residues. Trimming took 0 bases from V and 0 from J, leaving 12 bases between them. Germline assignment: CDR1 LGHNA and CDR2 YNFKEQ. CDR3 protein: CASSQERRTLAKNIQYF. The CDR3 region has the DNA TGTGCCAGCAGCCAAGAAAGAAGGACTCTAGCCAAAAACATTCAGTACTTC.

This clonotype was picked up a small number of times. The CDR3 nucleotides read TGTGCCAGCAGCCAAGGCAGGACCAGCTCCACAGATACGCAGTATTTT. Translated: CASSQGRTSSTDTQYF. V is TRBV14 and J is TRBJ2-3; D call uncertain. The CDR3 is made up of 16 amino acids. Germline V CDR1 and CDR2: SGHDN, FVKESK. V was trimmed by 1 base and J by 2 bases, leaving 13 bases between them.

This rearrangement joins TRBV28 to TRBJ1-1; D gene ambiguous. This CDR3 contains 16 residues. V was clipped by 3 bases and J by 0 bases, with 14 bases between them. Germline V gene sequence: CDR1 MDHEN, CDR2 SYDVKM. The CDR3 reads CASSFLGRHMNTEAFF. CDR3 DNA: TGTGCCAGCAGTTTCCTCGGACGGCACATGAACACTGAAGCTTTCTTT.

For this clonotype: At one of its ends the junction is not consistent with the germline gene, which may arise from a read error. V gene TRBV5-1 combines with J gene TRBJ2-5, with D unresolved. CDR3 size: 13 residues. Germline V lookup: CDR1 SGHRS, CDR2 YFSETQ. In DNA, the CDR3 is TGCGTCAGCAGCTTGGGGTACCAAGAGACCCAGTACTTC. This translates into CVSSLGYQETQYF.

The CDR3 DNA is TGTGCCAGCAGCCGGTGGACAGGGTCTAATTCACCCCTCCACTTT. Protein: CASSRWTGSNSPLHF. The chain couples TRBV7-2 to TRBJ1-6; 8 nucleotides line up with TRBD1. Germline V gene sequence: CDR1 SGHTA, CDR2 FQGNSA. This CDR3 has 15 residues. V lost 5 bases to trimming and J lost 6 bases; unmatched junction nucleotides: 6. Supplemented by reference TRBV7-2 and TRBJ1-6, the full variable domain reads GAGVSQSPSNKVTEKGKDVELRCDPISGHTALYWYRQSLGQGLEFLIYFQGNSAPDKSGLPSDRFSAERTGGSVSTLTIQRTQQEDSAVYLCASSRWTGSNSPLHFGNGTRLTVT.

CDR3 DNA sequence: TGTGCCAGCAGTGAAACGACAGGGCATGGCTACACCTTC. It translates to CASSETTGHGYTF. This rearrangement joins TRBV6-1 to TRBJ1-2; 7 bases map to TRBD1. Losses at the gene ends were 2 bases for V and 6 bases for J; bases not matched to a gene: 3. Germline loops: CDR1 MNHNS, CDR2 SASEGT. The CDR3 has 13 amino acids.

The V gene is TRBV4-3, the J gene TRBJ2-5; D is undetermined. V shed 1 base and J shed 11 bases, with 20 bases lying between them. CDR3 length: 15 residues. Germline CDR1 reads LGHNA; CDR2 reads YSLEER. CDR3 sequence (DNA): TGCGCCAGCAGCCAAGCGCAGGCTACATACAATGAGCAGTACTTC. As protein: CASSQAQATYNEQYF.

This clonotype occurred once. This sequence joins TRBV14 and TRBJ2-4; D might be TRBD2 (6 bases). TRBJ2-5 explains the end of the DNA better; the J call may be wrong. The CDR3 contains 13 residues. CDR1 and CDR2 (germline): SGHDN, FVKESK. This CDR3 reads CASSQRLGETQYF. CDR3 DNA sequence: TGTGCCAGCAGCCAAAGACTAGGTGAGACCCAGTACTTC.